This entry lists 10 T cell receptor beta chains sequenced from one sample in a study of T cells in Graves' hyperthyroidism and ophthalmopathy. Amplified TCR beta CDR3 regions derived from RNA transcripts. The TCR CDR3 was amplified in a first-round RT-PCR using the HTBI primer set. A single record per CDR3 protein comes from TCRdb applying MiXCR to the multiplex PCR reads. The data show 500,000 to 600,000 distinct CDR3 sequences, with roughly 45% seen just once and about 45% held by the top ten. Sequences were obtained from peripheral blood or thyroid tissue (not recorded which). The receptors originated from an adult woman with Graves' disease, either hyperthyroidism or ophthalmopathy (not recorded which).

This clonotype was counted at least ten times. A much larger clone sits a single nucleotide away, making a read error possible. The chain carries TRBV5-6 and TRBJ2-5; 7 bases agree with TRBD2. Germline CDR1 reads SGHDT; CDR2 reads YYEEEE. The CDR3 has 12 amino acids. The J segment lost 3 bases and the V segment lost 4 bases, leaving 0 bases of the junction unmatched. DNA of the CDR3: TGTGCCAGCAGCGGGGGGGAAGAGACCCAGTACTTC. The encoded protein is CASSGGEETQYF.

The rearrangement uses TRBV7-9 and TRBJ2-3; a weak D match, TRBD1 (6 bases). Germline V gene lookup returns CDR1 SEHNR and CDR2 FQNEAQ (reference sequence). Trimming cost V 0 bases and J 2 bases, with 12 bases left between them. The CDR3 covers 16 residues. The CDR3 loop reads CASSLAQGTSTDTQYF. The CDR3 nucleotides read TGTGCCAGCAGCTTAGCTCAGGGGACCTCCACAGATACGCAGTATTTT. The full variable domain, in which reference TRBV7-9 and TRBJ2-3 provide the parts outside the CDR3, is DTGVSQNPRHKITKRGQNVTFRCDPISEHNRLYWYRQTLGQGPEFLTYFQNEAQLEKSRLLSDRFSAERPKGSFSTLEIQRTEQGDSAMYLCASSLAQGTSTDTQYFGPGTRLTVL.

The CDR3 sequence: CASSGRTAETQYF. CDR3 coding DNA: TGTGCCAGCAGTGGTAGGACAGCGGAGACCCAGTACTTC. The chain carries TRBV12-3 or TRBV12-4 and TRBJ2-5; weak D call: TRBD1 (6 bases). This CDR3 region has 13 residues. The V and J ends lost 5 bases and 5 bases respectively, with 12 bases between them.

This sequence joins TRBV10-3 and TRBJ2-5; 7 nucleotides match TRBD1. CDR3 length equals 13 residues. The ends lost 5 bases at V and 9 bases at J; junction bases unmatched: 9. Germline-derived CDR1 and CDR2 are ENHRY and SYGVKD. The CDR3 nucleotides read TGTGCCATCAGTCGGGACAGCGGTCAGCCCCAGTACTTC. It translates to CAISRDSGQPQYF.

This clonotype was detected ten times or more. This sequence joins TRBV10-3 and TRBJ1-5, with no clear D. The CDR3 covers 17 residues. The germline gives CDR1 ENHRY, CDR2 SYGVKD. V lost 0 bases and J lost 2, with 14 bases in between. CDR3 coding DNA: TGTGCCATCAGTGAGTCGAGGGCAGGCGGAGGCAATCAGCCCCAGCATTTT. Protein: CAISESRAGGGNQPQHF.

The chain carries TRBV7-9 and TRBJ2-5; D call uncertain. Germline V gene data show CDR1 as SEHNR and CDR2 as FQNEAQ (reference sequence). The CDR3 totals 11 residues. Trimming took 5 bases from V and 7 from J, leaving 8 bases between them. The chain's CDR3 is CASSTSGTQYF. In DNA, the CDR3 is TGTGCCAGCAGCACATCGGGGACCCAGTACTTC.

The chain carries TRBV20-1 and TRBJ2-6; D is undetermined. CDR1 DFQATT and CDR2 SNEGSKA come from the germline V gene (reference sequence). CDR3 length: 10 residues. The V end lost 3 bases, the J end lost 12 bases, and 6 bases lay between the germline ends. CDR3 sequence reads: CSASGPVLTF. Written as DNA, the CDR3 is TGCAGTGCTAGTGGCCCCGTCCTGACTTTC.

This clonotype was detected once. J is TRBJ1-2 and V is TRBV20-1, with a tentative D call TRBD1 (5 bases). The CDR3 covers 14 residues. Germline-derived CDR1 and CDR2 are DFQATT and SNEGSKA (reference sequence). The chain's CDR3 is CSVVRGAPNYGYTF. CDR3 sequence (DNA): TGCAGCGTTGTTCGTGGGGCGCCCAACTATGGCTACACCTTC.

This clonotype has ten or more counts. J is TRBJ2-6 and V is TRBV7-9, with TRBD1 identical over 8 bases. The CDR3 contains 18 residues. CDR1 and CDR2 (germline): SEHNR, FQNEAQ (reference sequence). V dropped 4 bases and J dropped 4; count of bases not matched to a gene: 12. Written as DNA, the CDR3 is TGTGCCAGCAGCTCGAGTCCCGGGACAGGTTCCGGGGCCAACGTCCTGACTTTC. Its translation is CASSSSPGTGSGANVLTF.

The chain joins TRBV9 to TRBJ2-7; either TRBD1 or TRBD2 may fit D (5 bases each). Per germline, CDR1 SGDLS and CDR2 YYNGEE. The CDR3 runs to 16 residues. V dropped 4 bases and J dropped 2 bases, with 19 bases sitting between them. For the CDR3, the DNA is TGTGCCAGCAGCTCCAACTCGGGGCAGCAAACCTACGAGCAGTACTTC. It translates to CASSSNSGQQTYEQYF. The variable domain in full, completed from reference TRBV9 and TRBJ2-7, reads DSGVTQTPKHLITATGQRVTLRCSPRSGDLSVYWYQQSLDQGLQFLIQYYNGEERAKGNILERFSAQQFPDLHSELNLSSLELGDSALYFCASSSNSGQQTYEQYFGPGTRLTVT.